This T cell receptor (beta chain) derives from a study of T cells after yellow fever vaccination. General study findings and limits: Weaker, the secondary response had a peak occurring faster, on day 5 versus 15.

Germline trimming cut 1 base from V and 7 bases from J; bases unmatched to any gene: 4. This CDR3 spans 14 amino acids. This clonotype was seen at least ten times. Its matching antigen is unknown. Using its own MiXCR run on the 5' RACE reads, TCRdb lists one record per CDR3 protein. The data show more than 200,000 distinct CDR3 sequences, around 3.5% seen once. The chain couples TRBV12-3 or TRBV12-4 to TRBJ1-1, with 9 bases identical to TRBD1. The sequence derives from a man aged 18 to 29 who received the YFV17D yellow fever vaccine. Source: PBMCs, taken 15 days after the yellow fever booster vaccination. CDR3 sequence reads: CASSLGQGGSEAFF. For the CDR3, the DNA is TGTGCCAGCAGTTTAGGACAGGGGGGGAGTGAAGCTTTCTTT.